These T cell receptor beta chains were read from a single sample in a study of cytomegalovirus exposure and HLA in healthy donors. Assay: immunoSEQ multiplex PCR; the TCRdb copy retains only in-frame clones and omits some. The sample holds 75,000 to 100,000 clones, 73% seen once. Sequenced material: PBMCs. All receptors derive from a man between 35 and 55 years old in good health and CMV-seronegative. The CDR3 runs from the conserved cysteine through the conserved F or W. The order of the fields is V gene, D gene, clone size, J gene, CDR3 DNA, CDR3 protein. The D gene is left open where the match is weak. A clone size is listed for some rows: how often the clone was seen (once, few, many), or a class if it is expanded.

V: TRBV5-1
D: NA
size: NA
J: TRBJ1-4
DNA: TGCGCCAGCAGCCTACCGGTCGACGGCCCATATGGAGAACTGTTTTTT
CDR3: CASSLPVDGPYGELFF

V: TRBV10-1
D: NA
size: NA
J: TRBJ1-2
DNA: TGCGCCAGCAGTGAGTTAGGACACCTTACTAACTATGGCTACACCTTC
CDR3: CASSELGHLTNYGYTF

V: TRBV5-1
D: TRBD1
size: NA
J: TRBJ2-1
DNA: TGCGCCAGCAGCTCAGGGGGCTCCTACAATGAGCAGTTCTTC
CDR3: CASSSGGSYNEQFF

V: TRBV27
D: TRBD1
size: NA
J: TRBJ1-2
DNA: TGTGCCAGCAGACTTTGCCGGGACAGGGGGCTGTGTAACTATGGCTACACCTTC
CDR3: CASRLCRDRGLCNYGYTF

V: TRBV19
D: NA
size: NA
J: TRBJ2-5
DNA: TGTGCCAGTAGTATAGGTCCGAGCCAAGAGACCCAGTACTTC
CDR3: CASSIGPSQETQYF

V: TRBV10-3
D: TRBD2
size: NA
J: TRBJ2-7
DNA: TGTGCCATCAGTGAGTCGACCAAAAGCGGGGGGGCCTACGAGCAGTACTTC
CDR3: CAISESTKSGGAYEQYF

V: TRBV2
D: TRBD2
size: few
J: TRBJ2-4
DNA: TGTGCCAGCAGTGAAGAGATAGCGGGGGGGCTAGCCAAAAACATTCAGTACTTC
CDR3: CASSEEIAGGLAKNIQYF

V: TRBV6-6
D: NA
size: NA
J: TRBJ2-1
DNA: TGTGCCAGCAGTTCTCGGGGAAATTACAATGAGCAGTTCTTC
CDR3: CASSSRGNYNEQFF

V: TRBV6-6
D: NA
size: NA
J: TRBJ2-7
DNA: TGTGCCAGCACCCAGGGACATTACTCCTACGAGCAGTACTTC
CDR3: CASTQGHYSYEQYF

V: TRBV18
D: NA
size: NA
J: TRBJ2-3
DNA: TGTGCCAGCTCACTCGTTCCAGATACGCAGTATTTT
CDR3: CASSLVPDTQYF

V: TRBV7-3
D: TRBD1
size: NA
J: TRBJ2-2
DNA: TGTGCCAGCAGCTTACAGGGACAGGGGACCTCCGGGGAGCTGTTTTTT
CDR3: CASSLQGQGTSGELFF

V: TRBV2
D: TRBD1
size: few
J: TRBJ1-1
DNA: TGTGCCAGCAGCGAGCAGGGGGAAAACACTGAAGCTTTCTTT
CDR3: CASSEQGENTEAFF

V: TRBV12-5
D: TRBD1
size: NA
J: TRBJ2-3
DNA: TGTGCTAGTGGTTTGGTGGTCAGGGGGCGGGCAGATACGCAGTATTTT
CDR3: CASGLVVRGRADTQYF

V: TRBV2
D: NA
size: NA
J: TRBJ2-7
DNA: TGTGCCAGCAGCAGTTACTACGAGCAGTACTTC
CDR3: CASSSYYEQYF

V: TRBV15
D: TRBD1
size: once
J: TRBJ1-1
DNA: TGTGCCACCAGCTCTCCTGGACAGGTTGACGGAAACACTGAAGCTTTCTTT
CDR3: CATSSPGQVDGNTEAFF

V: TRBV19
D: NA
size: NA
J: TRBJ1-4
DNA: TGTGCCAGCAGTCCGGGGTGGGAACTGTTTTTT
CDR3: CASSPGWELFF

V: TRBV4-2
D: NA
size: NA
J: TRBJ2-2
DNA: TGTGCCAGCAGCGACGAGGTGCGTGGGTCCTACACCGGGGAGCTGTTTTTT
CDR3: CASSDEVRGSYTGELFF

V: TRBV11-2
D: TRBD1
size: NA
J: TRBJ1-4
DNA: TGTGCCAGCAGCTCCCCGGACAGGGAAGAGGTGTTTTTT
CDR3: CASSSPDREEVFF